The next 8 T cell receptor beta chains were all read from a single sample in a study of Ad26.COV2.S vaccination and SARS-CoV-2 variants. Treatment defined: roughly 20 received Ad26.COV2.S at low or high dose, single or two shots; 5 received placebo; per-sample allocation not given. Sample collection was performed on day 63 after the first vaccine or placebo injection. The protocol was immunoSEQ multiplex PCR, while the TCRdb copy is restricted to in-frame clones and leaves out a portion. The repertoire holds some 320,000 clones, 86% seen once, with approximately 2% in the top ten. Sequencing was performed on peripheral blood, taken in a trial of Ad26.COV2.S vaccine versus placebo. The receptors were gathered from a person aged 18 to 59 who received the Ad26.COV2.S COVID-19 vaccine or a placebo.

This clone has at least ten counts. The rearrangement joins TRBV29-1 to TRBJ1-2; D gene uncertain. V dropped 3 bases and J dropped 6 bases, with 17 bases sitting between them. This CDR3 comprises 14 residues. Germline CDR1 reads SQVTM; CDR2 reads ANQGSEA. The CDR3: CSVDAIKLVDGYTF. The CDR3 DNA is TGCAGCGTTGACGCGATAAAGTTAGTCGATGGCTACACCTTC.

The chain joins TRBV7-3 to TRBJ1-1; D is unclear. CDR3 size: 17 residues. Trimming shortened V by 1 base and J by 5 bases, and 20 bases separated the two germline ends. Germline V lookup: CDR1 SGHTA, CDR2 FQGTGA. CDR3 protein: CASSLKILVPWYTEAFF. CDR3 coding DNA: TGTGCCAGCAGCTTAAAAATTTTAGTACCCTGGTATACTGAAGCTTTCTTT.

In this sample, this clone turned up once. V gene TRBV27 combines with J gene TRBJ2-7, with a tentative D call TRBD1 (5 bases). V was trimmed by 4 bases and J by 5 bases, leaving 18 bases between them. Germline CDR1 reads MNHEY; CDR2 reads SMNVEV (reference sequence). The CDR3 length is 15 residues. The CDR3 spells CASSSQAPVLDEQYF. The CDR3 DNA is TGTGCCAGCAGTTCACAGGCCCCAGTCCTAGACGAGCAGTACTTC.

In nucleotides, the CDR3 is TGTGCCAGCTCAACGGGACTAGGTGGAAAAAAGGAGCAGTTCTTC. It is translated as CASSTGLGGKKEQFF. The gene calls are TRBV19 and TRBJ2-1, with 8 bases fitting TRBD2. Germline values: CDR1 LNHDA, CDR2 SQIVND (reference sequence). The CDR3 totals 15 residues. Losses at the gene ends were 9 bases for V and 10 bases for J; bases not matched to a gene: 17.

The chain has TRBV3-1 (or the pseudogene TRBV3-2) and TRBJ2-7; 7 nucleotides line up with TRBD2. The ends lost 4 bases at V and 1 base at J; junction bases unmatched: 10. The CDR3 length is 16 residues. The germline CDR1 and CDR2 sequences are LGHDT and YNNKEL (reference sequence). The CDR3 region is CASSPRGGGISYEQYF. The DNA of the CDR3 is TGTGCCAGCAGCCCCCGTGGGGGGGGAATATCCTACGAGCAGTACTTC.

This chain uses TRBV19 with TRBJ1-1; D call uncertain. The V gene lost 3 bases and the J gene lost 5 bases, with 13 bases spanning the gap. The CDR3 has 14 residues. Per the germline V gene, CDR1 is LNHDA and CDR2 is SQIVND (reference sequence). The CDR3 bases are TGTGCCAGTAGTATTCGGCCCGGGAGTACTGAAGCTTTCTTT. This translates into CASSIRPGSTEAFF.

The gene calls are TRBV28 and TRBJ1-5; D possibly corresponds to TRBD1 (5 bases). Trimming stripped 7 bases from V and 3 bases from J, with 10 bases between. CDR1 and CDR2 from the germline V gene are MDHEN and SYDVKM. The CDR3 extends over 13 amino acids. The CDR3 is CASTPGANQPQHF. DNA for the CDR3: TGTGCCAGCACCCCCGGGGCCAATCAGCCCCAGCATTTT.

The V and J genes are TRBV18 and TRBJ1-3, with TRBD1 as a possible D gene (5 bases). Germline assignment: CDR1 KGHSH and CDR2 LQKENI. V was pared by 4 bases and J by 3 bases, with 13 bases between. The CDR3 is 15 amino acids. The DNA of the CDR3 is TGTGCCAGCTCACTCCCGGGACTTCGTGGAAACACCATATATTTT. This codes for CASSLPGLRGNTIYF.